These 30 T cell receptor beta chains originate from one sample sequenced in a study of T cell responses to AZD1222 COVID-19 vaccine. Sequenced by immunoSEQ multiplex PCR; TCRdb stores in-frame clones only, minus some. The table has around 130,000 clones, 90% seen once. The sequences come from peripheral blood, collected 28 days after the second dose of the MenACWY control vaccine. The receptors shown here come from an adult who received the MenACWY meningococcal vaccine as a control.

The chain joins TRBV2 to TRBJ2-3; D perhaps matches TRBD1 (6 bases). The CDR3 consists of 14 residues. Trimming took off 6 bases at V and 0 bases at J, with 10 bases between the two ends. Germline V gene sequence: CDR1 SNHLY, CDR2 FYNNEI. As DNA, the CDR3 is TGTGCCAGCAGAGACAGGTCGAGCACAGATACGCAGTATTTT. Encoded protein: CASRDRSSTDTQYF. The variable domain in full, with the rest retrieved from reference TRBV2 and TRBJ2-3, is EPEVTQTPSHQVTQMGQEVILRCVPISNHLYFYWYRQILGQKVEFLVSFYNNEISEKSEIFDDQFSVERPDGSNFTLKIRSTKLEDSAMYFCASRDRSSTDTQYFGPGTRLTVL.

V and J are TRBV19 and TRBJ1-5, with D possibly TRBD1 on 5 matching bases. Trimming left V 4 bases short and J 6 bases short, with 19 bases between. The CDR3 sequence is 16 residues long. Germline V gives CDR1 LNHDA, CDR2 SQIVND (reference sequence). CDR3 amino acids: CASSTLGDGGIQPQHF. The CDR3, as DNA: TGTGCCAGTAGTACGCTAGGGGATGGGGGGATTCAGCCCCAGCATTTT.

The rearrangement links TRBV19 to TRBJ2-1; D perhaps matches TRBD2 (7 bases). The V gene lost 5 bases and the J gene lost 9 bases, with 23 bases spanning the gap. The CDR3 runs 16 residues. Per the germline V gene, CDR1 is LNHDA and CDR2 is SQIVND (reference sequence). The CDR3 loop reads CASSVDRRGRVSEQFF. CDR3 sequence (DNA): TGTGCCAGTAGTGTGGACAGACGAGGGAGGGTAAGTGAGCAGTTCTTC.

The chain combines TRBV18 with TRBJ1-2; D is possibly TRBD1 (5 bases). Germline V gene data show CDR1 as KGHSH and CDR2 as LQKENI. Deletions cut 2 bases from V and 2 bases from J, with 6 bases between. The CDR3 spans 13 residues. The CDR3, as DNA: TGTGCCAGCTCACCAGACAGAAACTATGGCTACACCTTC. This codes for CASSPDRNYGYTF.

The rearrangement joins TRBV7-2 to TRBJ2-7, with TRBD1 matching over 9 bases. CDR1 SGHTA and CDR2 FQGNSA come from the germline V gene. V lost 5 bases, J lost 6 bases, and 8 bases stayed unmatched. This CDR3 comprises 14 residues. CDR3 DNA: TGTGCCAGCAGCCTTAACAGGGGGCCAGCCGAGCAGTACTTC. The encoded protein is CASSLNRGPAEQYF.

The rearrangement links TRBV7-6 to TRBJ2-3; 8 positions match TRBD2. The trim removed 5 bases at V and 4 bases at J, leaving 8 bases unmatched. This CDR3 region has 15 residues. CDR1 and CDR2 from the germline V gene are SGHVS and FNYEAQ. Here the CDR3 DNA reads TGTGCCAGCAGCCCGAGCGGGAGCCGCGCAGATACGCAGTATTTT. The encoded protein is CASSPSGSRADTQYF.

This sequence joins TRBV5-1 and TRBJ2-1; 8 bases agree with TRBD2. Per germline, CDR1 SGHRS and CDR2 YFSETQ. The CDR3 loop spans 16 amino acids. Germline trimming cut 5 bases from V and 7 bases from J; bases unmatched to any gene: 14. CDR3 bases: TGCGCCAGCAGACCCGGGGATAGCGGGGTCAGGAATGAGCAGTTCTTC. This sequence encodes CASRPGDSGVRNEQFF.

The genes are TRBV7-2 and TRBJ1-3; no definite D call. Trimming shortened V by 5 bases and J by 5 bases, and 16 bases separated the two germline ends. Per germline, CDR1 SGHTA and CDR2 FQGNSA. This CDR3 region has 15 residues. For the CDR3, the DNA is TGTGCCAGCAGCCCCGCTCGACAAGCACGAAACACCATATATTTT. Translation gives CASSPARQARNTIYF.

The chain has TRBV6-5 and TRBJ2-6; D unclear. The CDR3 sequence is 16 residues long. Germline assignment: CDR1 MNHEY and CDR2 SVGAGI. The V end lost 2 bases, the J end lost 1 base, and 9 bases lay between the germline ends. The CDR3 bases are TGTGCCAGCAGTTACGGTCTGGAGTCTGGGGCCAACGTCCTGACTTTC. Amino acids: CASSYGLESGANVLTF.

In this sample, this clone turned up a few times. This chain uses TRBV15 with TRBJ2-1; 14 bases match TRBD2. The V gene's germline CDR1 is LNHNV and CDR2 YYDKDF (reference sequence). Trimming took 3 bases from V and 4 from J; bases not matched to a gene: 11. The CDR3 loop spans 19 amino acids. The DNA of the CDR3 is TGTGCCACCAGCAGTCAGCCGGGGACTAGCGGGAGATTTTACAATGAGCAGTTCTTC. Protein: CATSSQPGTSGRFYNEQFF.

This clone was detected only once. The chain uses TRBV19 and TRBJ1-5; possibly TRBD1 for D (5 bases). The V end was cut by 5 bases, the J end by 4 bases, with 15 bases between. CDR1 LNHDA and CDR2 SQIVND come from the germline V gene (reference sequence). The CDR3 is made up of 15 amino acids. CDR3 sequence reads: CASSYSGQGNQPQHF. CDR3 in DNA: TGTGCCAGTAGTTACTCGGGGCAGGGAAATCAGCCCCAGCATTTT.

The V gene is TRBV4-2, the J gene TRBJ2-1, with 10 positions matching TRBD2. The CDR3 loop spans 14 amino acids. The V gene end was trimmed by 5 bases and the J gene end by 8 bases; junction bases not matched to a gene: 6. CDR1 is LGHNA and CDR2 is YNFKEQ in the germline V gene. CDR3 in amino acids: CASSGSSGSDEQFF. The CDR3 DNA reads as TGTGCCAGCAGCGGTTCTAGCGGGAGCGATGAGCAGTTCTTC.

This clone was seen just once. The chain has TRBV6-5 and TRBJ2-3, with D possibly TRBD1 on 5 matching bases. Germline CDR1 and CDR2: MNHEY and SVGAGI. The V and J ends lost 6 bases and 2 bases respectively, with 15 bases between them. The CDR3 extends over 15 amino acids. CDR3 amino acids: CASRFGHLLTDTQYF. CDR3 sequence (DNA): TGTGCCAGCAGATTTGGACACCTCCTCACAGATACGCAGTATTTT.

For the CDR3, the DNA is TGTGCCAGCAGTCCCAATGGGGGCGGATGGGAGACCCAGTACTTC. It specifies CASSPNGGGWETQYF. The genes are TRBV27 and TRBJ2-5, with D possibly TRBD1 on 6 matching bases. Trimming left V 5 bases short and J 5 bases short, with 18 bases between. This CDR3 spans 15 amino acids. Germline V lookup: CDR1 MNHEY, CDR2 SMNVEV (reference sequence).

Remarks on this clone: The sample holds other DNA sequences that translate to the same CDR3. The J gene is TRBJ2-3, the V gene TRBV6-5; no clear D gene. Germline-derived CDR1 and CDR2 are MNHEY and SVGAGI. V dropped 0 bases and J dropped 0 bases, with 10 bases sitting between them. The CDR3 runs to 16 residues. The CDR3 sequence is CASSYSGTTSTDTQYF. The CDR3 bases are TGTGCCAGCAGTTACTCGGGTACAACTAGCACAGATACGCAGTATTTT.

V gene TRBV19 combines with J gene TRBJ2-6; D ambiguous. Germline CDR1 LNHDA, CDR2 SQIVND (reference sequence). Trimming cost V 7 bases and J 4 bases, with 8 bases left between them. This CDR3 is 13 amino acids long. The CDR3 loop reads CASTILGANVLTF. CDR3 nucleotide sequence: TGTGCCAGTACCATATTAGGGGCCAACGTCCTGACTTTC.

The rearrangement joins TRBV24-1 to TRBJ2-5; either TRBD1 or TRBD2 may fit D (6 bases each). Germline V gene lookup returns CDR1 KGHDR and CDR2 SFDVKD. V was shortened by 4 bases and J by 9 bases, with 8 bases between the two germline ends. The CDR3 is 11 amino acids. The CDR3 reads CATSERGAQYF. In nucleotides, the CDR3 is TGTGCCACCAGTGAGAGGGGGGCCCAGTACTTC.

V gene TRBV19 combines with J gene TRBJ1-4, with D uncertain. The CDR3 covers 16 residues. The germline V gene encodes CDR1 LNHDA and CDR2 SQIVND (reference sequence). V lost 5 bases and J lost 0, with 13 bases in between. The CDR3 coding sequence is TGTGCCAGTAGTCCGAACGATCCCGCAACTAATGAAAAACTGTTTTTT. It codes for CASSPNDPATNEKLFF. The variable domain in full, completed from reference TRBV19 and TRBJ1-4, reads DGGITQSPKYLFRKEGQNVTLSCEQNLNHDAMYWYRQDPGQGLRLIYYSQIVNDFQKGDIAEGYSVSREKKESFPLTVTSAQKNPTAFYLCASSPNDPATNEKLFFGSGTQLSVL.

The genes are TRBV2 and TRBJ1-5, with no clear D. Germline V lookup: CDR1 SNHLY, CDR2 FYNNEI. Trimming removed 5 bases at V and 3 bases at J, with 14 bases between. The CDR3 runs 15 residues. CDR3 sequence (DNA): TGTGCCAGCAGTCCCGCGGCAGGACCCAATCAGCCCCAGCATTTT. It is translated as CASSPAAGPNQPQHF.

This clone was recorded a few times. The J gene is TRBJ1-5, the V gene TRBV28; the D gene is possibly TRBD1 (5 bases). Trimming shortened V by 3 bases and J by 3 bases, and 15 bases separated the two germline ends. CDR3 size: 16 residues. Germline V gene lookup returns CDR1 MDHEN and CDR2 SYDVKM. CDR3 nucleotides: TGTGCCAGCAGTTTGAGAGGGTGGGGGGACAATCAGCCCCAGCATTTT. It codes for CASSLRGWGDNQPQHF.

This rearrangement joins TRBV18 to TRBJ1-2, with 9 bases aligning to TRBD1. CDR1 KGHSH and CDR2 LQKENI come from the germline V gene. V dropped 3 bases and J dropped 7; count of bases not matched to a gene: 9. CDR3 length equals 15 residues. The CDR3 DNA reads as TGTGCCAGCTCACCTGAGACAGGGGGAACGACTGGCTACACCTTC. Its protein is CASSPETGGTTGYTF.

The chain recombines TRBV4-3 with TRBJ1-5; maybe TRBD1 (5 bases). Trimming took off 2 bases at V and 7 bases at J, with 12 bases between the two ends. Germline assignment: CDR1 LGHNA and CDR2 YSLEER. The CDR3 sequence is 14 residues long. CDR3 sequence (DNA): TGCGCCAGCAGCCAACGCATCAGGGAACAGCCCCAGCATTTT. The encoded protein is CASSQRIREQPQHF.

The chain employs TRBV25-1 and TRBJ1-6; 7 bases agree with TRBD1. V trimming: 4 bases; J trimming: 7 bases; junction bases outside the gene matches: 7. Per the germline V gene, CDR1 is MGHDK and CDR2 is SYGVNS. This CDR3 contains 15 residues. CDR3 in amino acids: CASSAPGGANSPLHF. In DNA, the CDR3 is TGTGCCAGCAGTGCCCCAGGGGGTGCGAATTCACCCCTCCACTTT.

The V call is TRBV20-1, the J call TRBJ2-7; the match to TRBD1 covers 7 bases. Germline CDR1 is DFQATT and CDR2 is SNEGSKA (reference sequence). V lost 3 bases and J lost 1; bases outside the gene matches: 3. The CDR3 is 13 residues long. This CDR3 reads CSASKQGSYEQYV. CDR3 in DNA: TGCAGTGCTAGTAAACAGGGGTCCTACGAGCAGTACGTC.

This clone was observed a single time. The chain is built from TRBV6-6 and TRBJ2-1; tentatively, D is TRBD1 (6 bases). V was cut by 2 bases and J by 9 bases, with 14 bases left in between. The CDR3 covers 14 residues. Germline CDR1 reads MNHNY; CDR2 reads SVGAGI (reference sequence). The CDR3 coding sequence is TGTGCCAGCAGTTACGGGGGCACTAAGAGTGAGCAGTTCTTC. As protein: CASSYGGTKSEQFF.

V usage is TRBV4-3 and J usage is TRBJ1-6; D call uncertain. The CDR3 covers 20 residues. V gave up 0 bases and J gave up 2 bases, with 20 bases separating them. CDR1 and CDR2 from the germline V gene are LGHNA and YSLEER. The CDR3: CASSQEVRRRDQPYNSPLHF. The CDR3 DNA reads as TGCGCCAGCAGCCAAGAAGTTAGGAGGCGGGATCAACCCTATAATTCACCCCTCCACTTT.

The gene calls are TRBV11-2 and TRBJ1-4; 7 bases map to TRBD1. The CDR3 contains 16 residues. Trimming at V came to 4 bases and at J to 3 bases, leaving 8 bases not matched to a gene. Germline V lookup: CDR1 SGHAT, CDR2 FQNNGV. The CDR3 is CASSSLTGQANEKLFF. CDR3 coding DNA: TGTGCCAGCAGCTCGCTGACAGGGCAGGCTAATGAAAAACTGTTTTTT.

V is TRBV6-5 and J is TRBJ1-3, with D possibly being TRBD1 (5 bases). Between the trimmed V and J ends, which lost 6 bases and 7 bases, there was a span of 16 bases. In germline, CDR1 is MNHEY, CDR2 SVGAGI. CDR3 length equals 14 residues. DNA for the CDR3: TGTGCCAGCAGCCGGTCCGGGGGTTCCAACACCATATATTTT. Translating it yields CASSRSGGSNTIYF.

V gene TRBV29-1 combines with J gene TRBJ1-4; possible D gene TRBD1, 5 bases. CDR3 size: 14 residues. Trimming pared 4 bases from V and 8 bases from J, leaving 17 bases between. CDR1 SQVTM and CDR2 ANQGSEA come from the germline V gene. CDR3 residues: CSVATGPSEEKLFF. The CDR3 bases are TGCAGCGTTGCTACGGGACCCTCGGAAGAAAAACTGTTTTTT.

This sequence joins TRBV5-4 and TRBJ1-2; D possibly corresponds to TRBD1 (5 bases). V was clipped by 2 bases and J by 4 bases, with 9 bases between them. CDR1 and CDR2 from the germline V gene are SGHNT and YYREEE (reference sequence). This CDR3 region has 13 residues. The CDR3 DNA is TGTGCCAGCAGCTTTGACAGCGCCTATGGCTACACCTTC. This sequence encodes CASSFDSAYGYTF. Full variable domain (rest looked up from reference TRBV5-4 and TRBJ1-2): ETGVTQSPTHLIKTRGQQVTLRCSSQSGHNTVSWYQQALGQGPQFIFQYYREEENGRGNFPPRFSGLQFPNYSSELNVNALELDDSALYLCASSFDSAYGYTFGSGTRLTVV.